This T cell receptor (beta chain) came from a study of OX40 agonist ivuxolimab in advanced cancers. Study results and caveats: The average count of expanded clones was higher among CD8+ T cells than among CD4+. Circulating CD4+ and CD8+ T cells showed clonal expansion by week 6 at 0.1 to 3.0 mg/kg.

At cycle 4 day 1, cycle 7 day 1, and baseline, blood was sampled. Trimming cost V 6 bases and J 3 bases; bases outside gene matches: 7. Germline CDR1 is SNHLY and CDR2 is FYNNEI. The CDR3 runs to 15 residues. TCRdb's table, derived via immunoSEQ multiplex PCR, lists solely in-frame clones and lacks some. In the table there are tens of thousands of clones, 81% of which are singletons. Concerning this clone: Antigen specificity is unknown.

The TCR sequence derives from an adult with an advanced solid tumor such as melanoma, head and neck, liver or kidney cancer. The chain joins TRBV2 to TRBJ2-7, with 11 bases fitting TRBD1. The sequences come from CD4+ or CD8+ T cells sorted from blood, collected in a trial of the OX40 agonist ivuxolimab. This CDR3 reads CASRAPGQGVYEQYF. In DNA form, the CDR3 reads TGTGCCAGCAGAGCCCCGGGACAGGGGGTCTACGAGCAGTACTTC.